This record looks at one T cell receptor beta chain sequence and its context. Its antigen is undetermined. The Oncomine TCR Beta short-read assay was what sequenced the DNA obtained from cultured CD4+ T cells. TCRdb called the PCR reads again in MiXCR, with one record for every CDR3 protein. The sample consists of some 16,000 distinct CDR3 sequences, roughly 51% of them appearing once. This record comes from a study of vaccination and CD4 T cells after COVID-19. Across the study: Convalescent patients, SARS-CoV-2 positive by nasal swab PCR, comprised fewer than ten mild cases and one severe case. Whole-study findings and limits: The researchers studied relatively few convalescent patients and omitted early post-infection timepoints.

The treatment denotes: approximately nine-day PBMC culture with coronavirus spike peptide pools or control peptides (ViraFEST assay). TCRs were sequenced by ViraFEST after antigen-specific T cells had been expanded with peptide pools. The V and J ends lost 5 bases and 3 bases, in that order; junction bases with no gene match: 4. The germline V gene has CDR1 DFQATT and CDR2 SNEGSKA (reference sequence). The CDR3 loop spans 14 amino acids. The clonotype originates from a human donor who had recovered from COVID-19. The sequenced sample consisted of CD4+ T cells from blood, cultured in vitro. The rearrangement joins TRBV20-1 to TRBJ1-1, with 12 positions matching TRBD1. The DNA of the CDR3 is TGCAGTGCTTACCGGGACAGGGGGCACACTGAAGCTTTCTTT. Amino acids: CSAYRDRGHTEAFF.